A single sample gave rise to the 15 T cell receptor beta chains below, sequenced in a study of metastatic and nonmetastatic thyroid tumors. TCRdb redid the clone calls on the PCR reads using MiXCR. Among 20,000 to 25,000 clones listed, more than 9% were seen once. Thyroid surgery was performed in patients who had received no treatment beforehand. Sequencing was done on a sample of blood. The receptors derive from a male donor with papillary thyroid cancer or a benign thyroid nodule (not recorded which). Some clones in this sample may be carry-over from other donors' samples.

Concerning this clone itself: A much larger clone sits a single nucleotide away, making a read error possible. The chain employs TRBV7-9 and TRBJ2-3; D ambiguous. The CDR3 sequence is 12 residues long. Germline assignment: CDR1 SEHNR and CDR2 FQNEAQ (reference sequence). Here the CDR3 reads CVSSRRIDTQYF. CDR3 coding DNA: TGTGTCAGCAGCCGACGTATAGATACGCAGTATTTT.

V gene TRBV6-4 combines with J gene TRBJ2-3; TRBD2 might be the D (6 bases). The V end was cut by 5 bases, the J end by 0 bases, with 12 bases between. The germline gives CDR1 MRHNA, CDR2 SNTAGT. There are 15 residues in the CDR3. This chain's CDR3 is CASSFRLGSTDTQYF. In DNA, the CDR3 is TGTGCCAGCAGTTTTCGACTAGGTAGCACAGATACGCAGTATTTT.

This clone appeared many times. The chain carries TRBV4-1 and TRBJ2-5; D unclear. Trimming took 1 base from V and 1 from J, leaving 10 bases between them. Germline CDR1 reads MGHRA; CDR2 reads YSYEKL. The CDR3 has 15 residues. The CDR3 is CASSQGKQLQETQYF. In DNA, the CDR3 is TGCGCCAGCAGCCAAGGGAAGCAACTCCAAGAGACCCAGTACTTC.

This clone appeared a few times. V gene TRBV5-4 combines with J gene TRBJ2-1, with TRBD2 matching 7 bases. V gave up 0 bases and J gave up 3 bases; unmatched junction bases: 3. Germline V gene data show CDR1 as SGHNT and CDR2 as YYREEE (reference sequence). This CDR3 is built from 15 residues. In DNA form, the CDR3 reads TGTGCCAGCAGCTTGGAAGCGGGGAACTACAATGAGCAGTTCTTC. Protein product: CASSLEAGNYNEQFF.

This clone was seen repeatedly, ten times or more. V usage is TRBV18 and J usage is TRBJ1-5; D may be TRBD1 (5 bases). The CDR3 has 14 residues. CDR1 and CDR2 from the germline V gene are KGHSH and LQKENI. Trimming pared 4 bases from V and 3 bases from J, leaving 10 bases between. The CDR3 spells CASSLGRNNQPQHF. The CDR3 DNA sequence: TGTGCCAGCTCACTGGGACGGAACAATCAGCCCCAGCATTTT.

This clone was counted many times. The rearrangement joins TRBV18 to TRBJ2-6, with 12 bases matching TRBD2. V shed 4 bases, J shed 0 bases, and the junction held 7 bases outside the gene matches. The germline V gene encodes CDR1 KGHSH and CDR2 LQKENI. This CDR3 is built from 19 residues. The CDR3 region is CASSLRGLAGTSGANVLTF. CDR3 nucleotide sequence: TGTGCCAGCTCACTACGCGGACTAGCGGGGACCTCTGGGGCCAACGTCCTGACTTTC. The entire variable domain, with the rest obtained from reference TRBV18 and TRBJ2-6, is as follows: NAGVMQNPRHLVRRRGQEARLRCSPMKGHSHVYWYRQLPEEGLKFMVYLQKENIIDESGMPKERFSAEFPKEGPSILRIQQVVRGDSAAYFCASSLRGLAGTSGANVLTFGAGSRLTVL.

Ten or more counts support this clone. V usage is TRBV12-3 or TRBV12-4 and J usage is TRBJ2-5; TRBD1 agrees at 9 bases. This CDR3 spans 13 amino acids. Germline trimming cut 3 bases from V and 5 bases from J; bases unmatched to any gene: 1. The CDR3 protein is CASSFGQGETQYF. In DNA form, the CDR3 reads TGTGCCAGCAGTTTTGGACAGGGGGAGACCCAGTACTTC.

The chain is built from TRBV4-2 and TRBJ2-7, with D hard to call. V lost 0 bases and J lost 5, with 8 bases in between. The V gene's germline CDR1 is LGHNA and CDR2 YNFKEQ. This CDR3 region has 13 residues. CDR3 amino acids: CASSQERIDEQYF. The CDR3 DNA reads TGTGCCAGCAGCCAAGAGCGGATCGACGAGCAGTACTTC.

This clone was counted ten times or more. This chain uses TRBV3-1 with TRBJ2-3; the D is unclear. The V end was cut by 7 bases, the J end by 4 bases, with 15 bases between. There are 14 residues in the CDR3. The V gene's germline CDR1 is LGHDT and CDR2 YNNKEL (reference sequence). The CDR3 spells CASTPTEAADTQYF. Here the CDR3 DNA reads TGTGCCAGCACTCCCACCGAGGCTGCAGATACGCAGTATTTT.

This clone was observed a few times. CDR3 residues: CATLPGFIYGYTF. DNA for the CDR3: TGTGCCACCTTGCCAGGGTTTATCTATGGCTACACCTTC. The chain joins TRBV28 to TRBJ1-2, with D maybe TRBD1 (5 bases). V gave up 10 bases and J gave up 4 bases, with 16 bases separating them. CDR3 length: 13 amino acids. The germline gives CDR1 MDHEN, CDR2 SYDVKM.

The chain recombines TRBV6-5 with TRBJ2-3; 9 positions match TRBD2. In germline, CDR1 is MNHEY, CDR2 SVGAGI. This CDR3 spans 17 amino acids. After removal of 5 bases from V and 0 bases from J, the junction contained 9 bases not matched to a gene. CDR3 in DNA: TGTGCCAGCAGTCGTGCGGGAGGGCCTCCTAGCACAGATACGCAGTATTTT. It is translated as CASSRAGGPPSTDTQYF.

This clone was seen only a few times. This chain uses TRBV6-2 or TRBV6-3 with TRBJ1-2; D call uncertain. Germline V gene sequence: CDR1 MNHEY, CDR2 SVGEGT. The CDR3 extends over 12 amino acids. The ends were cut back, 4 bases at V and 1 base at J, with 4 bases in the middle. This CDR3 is CASSSYNYGYTF. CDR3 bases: TGTGCCAGCAGTTCTTATAACTATGGCTACACCTTC.

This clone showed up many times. The CDR3 region has the DNA TGCGCCAGCAGCAAGACACTAGCGGGAGGGGGGCAGTACTTC. Amino acid sequence: CASSKTLAGGGQYF. The V gene is TRBV4-1, the J gene TRBJ2-7, with 13 bases identical to TRBD2. Germline V lookup: CDR1 MGHRA, CDR2 YSYEKL. The V and J ends lost 5 bases and 9 bases, in that order; junction bases with no gene match: 7. There are 14 residues in the CDR3.

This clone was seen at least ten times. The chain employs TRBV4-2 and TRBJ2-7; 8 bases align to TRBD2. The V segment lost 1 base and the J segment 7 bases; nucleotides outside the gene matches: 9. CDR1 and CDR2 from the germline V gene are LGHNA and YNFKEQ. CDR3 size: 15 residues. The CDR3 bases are TGTGCCAGCAGCCAAGCATCCAGCGGGAGAAGAGAGCAGTACTTC. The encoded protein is CASSQASSGRREQYF.

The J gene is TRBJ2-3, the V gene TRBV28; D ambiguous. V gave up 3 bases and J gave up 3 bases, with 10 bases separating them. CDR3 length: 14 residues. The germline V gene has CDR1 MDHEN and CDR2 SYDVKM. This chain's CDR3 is CASSFGQITDTQYF. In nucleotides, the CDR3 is TGTGCCAGCAGTTTCGGTCAAATTACAGATACGCAGTATTTT.